This T cell receptor (beta chain) was documented in a study of shared clonotypes between healthy human individuals. General observations from the study: Shared clonotypes: about 5.3% naive CD4, 3% to 3.5% naive CD8, around 2.2% memory CD4, approximately 0.37% memory CD8.

Turning to this clone: What it recognizes is unknown.

Repertoires were generated with immunoSEQ multiplex PCR, while TCRdb's copy carries only in-frame clones and drops some. The table has 400,000 to 600,000 clones, around 95% seen once; the top ten hold approximately 0.067%. CDR1 and CDR2 (germline): LGHNA, YNFKEQ. V lost 3 bases to trimming and J lost 0 bases, with 10 bases between them. CDR3 length: 15 residues. Material for sequencing was naive CD4+ T cells sorted from blood. Sample subset: CD45RA+ positively selected. The receptor's source is a woman between 25 and 40 years old in good health. The chain joins TRBV4-2 to TRBJ2-3; D gene ambiguous. The chain's CDR3 is CASSHQLVSTDTQYF. The CDR3 nucleotides read TGTGCCAGCAGCCATCAGCTAGTCAGCACAGATACGCAGTATTTT.